This T cell receptor beta chain is from a study of T cell repertoires in cytomegalovirus infection. TCRdb processed the reads anew with MiXCR; each CDR3 protein has one entry. The table has a few hundred thousand distinct CDR3 sequences, over 15% seen once. The CDR3 is made up of 13 amino acids. From germline, CDR1 is MNHEY and CDR2 SMNVEV (reference sequence). Trimming cost V 8 bases and J 0 bases, with 7 bases left between them. The sample holds many counts of this clonotype. This sequence originates from a human donor in good health (CMV status not recorded). Some clones in this sample may be carry-over from other donors' samples. The gene calls are TRBV27 and TRBJ2-2; D unclear. Sequences were obtained from CD8+ T cells from PBMCs. The CDR3 DNA is TGTGCCAGCGGGTACCCGAACACCGGGGAGCTGTTTTTT. It encodes CASGYPNTGELFF.